The rows below give T cell receptor beta chains drawn from one sample of a study of blood T cells in healthy people across ages. TCRdb recomputed calls from the 5' RACE reads with MiXCR, one row per CDR3 protein. The table shows approximately 1.5 million distinct CDR3 sequences, with around 36% occurring only once. Input material: blood. These TCRs come from a woman aged 25-40 years in good health. CDR3s include the opening cysteine and the closing phenylalanine or tryptophan. Fields, in order: V gene, J gene, CDR3 protein.

TRBV29-1,TRBJ2-1,CSVDLDRTSGISYNEQFF
TRBV7-3,TRBJ2-2,CASRLQGEAGELFF
TRBV6-1,TRBJ1-1,CAGSSRLAGNTEAFF
TRBV29-1,TRBJ2-7,CSVAWVAGGPTSYEQYF
TRBV30,TRBJ2-7,CASSGNTYEQYF
TRBV7-9,TRBJ2-3,CASSLSSEKNTDTQYF
TRBV15,TRBJ2-1,CATSTTGTHYNEQFF
TRBV6-9,TRBJ2-5,CASSYPLAARQETQYF
TRBV27,TRBJ1-1,CASSLFPGQGPEAFF
TRBV20-1,TRBJ2-1,CSARGAPGGAGEQFF
TRBV7-2,TRBJ2-1,CASSLGVGEGNEQFF
TRBV20-1,TRBJ2-7,CSAPNSGTASYEQYF
TRBV5-4,NA,CASSLGRTPEQYF
TRBV5-1,TRBJ2-3,CASSWLAGSTDTQYF
TRBV20-1,TRBJ2-7,CSARTRVSYEQYF
TRBV18,TRBJ1-1,CASSPQTGTATEAFF
TRBV30,TRBJ1-2,CAWSVTLGSYTF
TRBV20-1,TRBJ2-3,CSYTEGADTQYF
TRBV3-1,TRBJ1-6,CASSQDGTWSSPLHF
TRBV27,TRBJ2-1,CASSLRYRGSYNEQFF
TRBV3-1,TRBJ2-7,CASSQESWGAGGSYEQYF
TRBV6-4,TRBJ2-2,CASSEKAGEGTGELFF
TRBV5-1,TRBJ2-2,CASSLPGLAGASGELFF
TRBV5-1,TRBJ1-1,CASSLASGGTEAFF
TRBV7-9,TRBJ1-1,CASSGGLTEAFF
TRBV6-2/TRBV6-3,TRBJ2-1,CATRDTTYEQFF
TRBV6-1,TRBJ2-7,CASRQGHEQYF
TRBV7-9,TRBJ1-2,CASSLSFGTGYGYTF
TRBV28,TRBJ2-7,CASGVSTYEQYF